The 7 T cell receptor beta chains given below trace back to one sample, sequenced in a study of CD8+CD57+ T cells in acquired aplastic anemia. Genomic DNA provided the template from which TCR beta VDJ and CDR3 profiles were obtained. MiXCR, run by TCRdb on the reads, gives a single entry per CDR3 protein. The sample shows about 200,000 distinct CDR3 sequences, less than 75% of them seen only once. Selection for sequencing was limited to patients who had shown CD8+CD57+ cell expansion by flow cytometry. The sequencing sample was made of sorted CD4+, CD8+, or CD8+CD57+ T cells (not recorded which) from PBMCs. The source of these receptors is a human donor with aplastic anemia.

V usage is TRBV25-1 and J usage is TRBJ2-1, with D perhaps TRBD1 or TRBD2 (5 bases each). Germline-derived CDR1 and CDR2 are MGHDK and SYGVNS. Deletions cut 5 bases from V and 5 bases from J, with 16 bases between. The CDR3 has 15 amino acids. CDR3 amino acids: CASSPPGRSDNEQFF. The DNA for the CDR3 is TGTGCCAGCAGTCCCCCGGGACGGAGTGACAATGAGCAGTTCTTC.

The gene calls are TRBV19 and TRBJ2-1; D may match TRBD1 or TRBD2 (5 bases each). With 1 base removed from V and 4 bases from J, the gap between germline ends came to 8 bases. Germline lookup yields CDR1 LNHDA and CDR2 SQIVND (reference sequence). This CDR3 comprises 14 residues. CDR3 amino acids: CASSIGDGYNEQFF. In DNA form, the CDR3 reads TGTGCCAGTAGTATAGGGGACGGTTACAATGAGCAGTTCTTC.

This clonotype was counted many times. V and J are TRBV4-2 and TRBJ2-7; 9 bases match TRBD2. V was pared by 1 base and J by 1 base, with 8 bases of the junction left unmatched. CDR1 is LGHNA and CDR2 is YNFKEQ in the germline V gene. This CDR3 spans 17 amino acids. CDR3 amino acids: CASSQVGASGESYEQYF. The CDR3 DNA sequence: TGTGCCAGCAGCCAAGTAGGGGCTAGCGGGGAATCCTACGAGCAGTACTTC.

This clonotype was seen only once. The V call is TRBV5-1, the J call TRBJ2-3; 14 nucleotides match TRBD2. Germline lookup yields CDR1 SGHRS and CDR2 YFSETQ. Germline trimming cut 4 bases from V and 5 bases from J; bases unmatched to any gene: 12. The CDR3 runs 18 residues. The CDR3 DNA reads as TGCGCCAGCAGCCTAACCGGGACTAGCGGGAGTAAAAGAGATACGCAGTATTTT. Amino acid sequence: CASSLTGTSGSKRDTQYF.

The V and J genes are TRBV4-1 and TRBJ2-7; 7 bases are a match to TRBD2. With V trimmed by 4 bases and J by 6 bases, 12 bases remained unmatched. CDR3 size: 15 residues. CDR1 and CDR2 from the germline V gene are MGHRA and YSYEKL. The DNA of the CDR3 is TGCGCCAGCAGCCGCGTTTGGGGGACTAATGGCGAGCAGTACTTC. Protein sequence: CASSRVWGTNGEQYF.

The CDR3 sequence: CASSPEGTGWADTQFF. CDR3 coding DNA: TGTGCCAGCAGCCCAGAGGGGACAGGGTGGGCAGATACGCAGTTCTTC. The rearrangement links TRBV9 to TRBJ2-1; 9 bases fit TRBD1. The CDR3 is 16 residues long. Looked up from germline, CDR1 is SGDLS and CDR2 is YYNGEE. J lost 12 bases, V lost 4 bases, and 17 bases had no gene match.

The chain is built from TRBV5-1 and TRBJ2-7; D remains unclear. Germline CDR1 reads SGHRS; CDR2 reads YFSETQ. The CDR3 sequence is 12 residues long. V was cut by 3 bases and J by 4 bases, with 8 bases left in between. The CDR3, as DNA: TGCGCCAGCAGCTCAGGCGTTTACGAGCAGTACTTC. This sequence encodes CASSSGVYEQYF. Full variable domain (outside the CDR3, taken from reference TRBV5-1 and TRBJ2-7): KAGVTQTPRYLIKTRGQQVTLSCSPISGHRSVSWYQQTPGQGLQFLFEYFSETQRNKGNFPGRFSGRQFSNSRSEMNVSTLELGDSALYLCASSSGVYEQYFGPGTRLTVT.